This TCR beta chain was identified in a study of blood T cells in healthy people across ages. Study-wide findings and caveats: Higher diversity and more naive CD4+ cells were features of long-lived donors, compared to aged donors. Diversity of TCR beta correlated strongly with naive T cell percentage.

This clonotype was detected a few times. Its antigen is unidentified. V was pared by 2 bases and J by 2 bases, with 10 bases between. The germline CDR1 and CDR2 sequences are MNHEY and SMNVEV (reference sequence). The length of the CDR3 is 14 residues. Combining a sample-barcoded 5' primer with a J-beta primer mix, a second PCR ran for about 6 to 11 cycles. TCRdb recomputed calls from the 5' RACE reads with MiXCR, one row per CDR3 protein. The table records under 1,000,000 distinct CDR3 sequences, about 45% of them present only once. This chain joins TRBV27 and TRBJ2-7; perhaps TRBD1 as D (6 bases). This receptor was obtained from a man older than 75 in good health. The sequenced material came from blood. The DNA for the CDR3 is TGTGCCAGCAGTTTAGTACAGGGACCCTACGAGCAGTACTTC. Translation gives CASSLVQGPYEQYF.